Following are 16 T cell receptor beta chains from one sample sequenced in a study of Graves' ophthalmopathy and Graves' hyperthyroidism. RNA served as the template for amplifying TCR beta CDR3 regions. Investigators did first-round RT-PCR with HTBI primers, then second-round multiplex PCR. Using its own MiXCR run on the multiplex PCR reads, TCRdb lists one record per CDR3 protein. The sample yields around 1,200,000 distinct CDR3 sequences, about 40% seen once. Sequenced material: peripheral blood or thyroid tissue (not recorded which). The receptors were gathered from an adult man with Graves' hyperthyroidism.

This clonotype came up many times. The rearrangement joins TRBV7-9 to TRBJ2-5; D is ambiguous. V lost 5 bases and J lost 3, with 10 bases in between. The CDR3 loop spans 13 amino acids. CDR1 SEHNR and CDR2 FQNEAQ come from the germline V gene (reference sequence). The CDR3 DNA reads as TGTGCCAGCAGCCGCGCCGGCGAAGAGACCCAGTACTTC. The encoded protein is CASSRAGEETQYF. The whole variable domain, filled in from reference TRBV7-9 and TRBJ2-5, reads DTGVSQNPRHKITKRGQNVTFRCDPISEHNRLYWYRQTLGQGPEFLTYFQNEAQLEKSRLLSDRFSAERPKGSFSTLEIQRTEQGDSAMYLCASSRAGEETQYFGPGTRLLVL.

This chain joins TRBV15 and TRBJ1-5; 10 positions agree with TRBD1. CDR3 length equals 15 residues. Germline V gives CDR1 LNHNV, CDR2 YYDKDF (reference sequence). Trimming took 3 bases from V and 3 from J; bases not matched to a gene: 2. CDR3 region: CATSRGTGDNQPQHF. The CDR3 DNA reads TGTGCCACCAGCAGGGGGACAGGGGACAATCAGCCCCAGCATTTT.

In this sample, this clonotype turned up many times. DNA of the CDR3: TGTGCCAGCAGCAGAAAAGGACGGAACTCTGGAAACACCATATATTTT. Protein: CASSRKGRNSGNTIYF. This chain connects TRBV7-2 to TRBJ1-3; D ambiguous. Per the germline V gene, CDR1 is SGHTA and CDR2 is FQGNSA. The CDR3 length is 16 residues. The germline V and J ends were trimmed by 5 bases and 0 bases, with 14 bases remaining between them.

This chain links TRBV15 with TRBJ2-2; D ambiguous. Trimming shortened V by 11 bases and J by 1 base, and 11 bases separated the two germline ends. Germline V gives CDR1 LNHNV, CDR2 YYDKDF (reference sequence). The CDR3 loop spans 13 amino acids. CDR3 nucleotide sequence: TGTGCCGCCGGAGACCTGAACACCGGGGAGCTGTTTTTT. Its translation: CAAGDLNTGELFF. Supplemented by reference TRBV15 and TRBJ2-2, the full variable domain reads DAMVIQNPRYQVTQFGKPVTLSCSQTLNHNVMYWYQQKSSQAPKLLFHYYDKDFNNEADTPDNFQSRRPNTSFCFLDIRSPGLGDTAMYLCAAGDLNTGELFFGEGSRLTVL.

V usage is TRBV7-2 and J usage is TRBJ1-2, with D unresolved. In germline, CDR1 is SGHTA, CDR2 FQGNSA. Between the trimmed V and J ends, which lost 1 base and 3 bases, there was a span of 12 bases. This CDR3 contains 15 residues. CDR3 in amino acids: CASSLVLGSYYGYTF. The CDR3 DNA sequence: TGTGCCAGCAGCTTAGTCTTGGGGAGTTACTATGGCTACACCTTC.

The gene calls are TRBV19 and TRBJ1-1, with TRBD1 as a possible D gene (5 bases). The V gene's germline CDR1 is LNHDA and CDR2 SQIVND (reference sequence). The CDR3 has 15 amino acids. V lost 9 bases, J lost 0 bases, and 17 bases lay in between. CDR3 sequence: CASSGTATLNTEAFF. In DNA, the CDR3 is TGTGCCAGCAGCGGGACGGCTACTTTGAACACTGAAGCTTTCTTT. The full variable domain, rest sourced from reference TRBV19 and TRBJ1-1, is DGGITQSPKYLFRKEGQNVTLSCEQNLNHDAMYWYRQDPGQGLRLIYYSQIVNDFQKGDIAEGYSVSREKKESFPLTVTSAQKNPTAFYLCASSGTATLNTEAFFGQGTRLTVV.

This clonotype was seen repeatedly, ten times or more. This chain connects TRBV2 to TRBJ1-1; D ambiguous. Trimming cost V 5 bases and J 7 bases, with 8 bases left between them. CDR1 and CDR2 (germline): SNHLY, FYNNEI. This CDR3 has 11 residues. DNA for the CDR3: TGTGCCAGCAGTCCCTCGGTTGAAGCTTTCTTT. As protein: CASSPSVEAFF.

There are a few counts of this clonotype. DNA for the CDR3: TGTGCCAGCAGCTTGGTGCGGGATATGGACTACACCTTC. It yields the protein CASSLVRDMDYTF. The V call is TRBV19, the J call TRBJ1-2; no clear D gene. Per the germline V gene, CDR1 is LNHDA and CDR2 is SQIVND (reference sequence). V dropped 9 bases and J dropped 10 bases, with 21 bases sitting between them. The CDR3 is 13 residues long.

This clonotype has at least ten counts. The chain is built from TRBV5-1 and TRBJ1-2; the D is unclear. Germline V gives CDR1 SGHRS, CDR2 YFSETQ. The CDR3 spans 14 residues. Trimming cost V 0 bases and J 0 bases, with 6 bases left between them. For the CDR3, the DNA is TGCGCCAGCAGCTTGGGACACCCTAACTATGGCTACACCTTC. As protein: CASSLGHPNYGYTF.

The chain is built from TRBV29-1 and TRBJ2-1; D ambiguous. CDR1 is SQVTM, CDR2 ANQGSEA, per germline. The CDR3 sequence is 11 residues long. The V gene lost 4 bases and the J gene lost 7 bases, with 8 bases spanning the gap. CDR3 loop: CSVAVGNEQFF. CDR3 bases: TGCAGCGTTGCAGTGGGGAATGAGCAGTTCTTC.

V and J are TRBV2 and TRBJ2-7; 11 nucleotides match TRBD2. This CDR3 is 15 amino acids long. V shed 5 bases, J shed 2 bases, and the junction held 5 bases outside the gene matches. Germline V gene lookup returns CDR1 SNHLY and CDR2 FYNNEI. As DNA, the CDR3 is TGTGCCAGCAGTAGGACTAGCGGGCCCCCCTACGAGCAGTACTTC. This gives the protein CASSRTSGPPYEQYF.

In this sample, this clonotype turned up many times. This chain uses TRBV12-3 or TRBV12-4 with TRBJ1-1, with unresolved D. CDR3 length equals 14 residues. Deletions cut 5 bases from V and 2 bases from J, with 12 bases between. In nucleotides, the CDR3 is TGTGCCAGCAGTGTCCGGGGATCAAACACTGAAGCTTTCTTT. Amino acid sequence: CASSVRGSNTEAFF.

Only a few counts were recorded for this clonotype. CDR3 amino acids: CASSVGGLAGTEQYF. CDR3 DNA sequence: TGTGCCAGCAGCGTAGGGGGACTAGCGGGAACCGAGCAGTACTTC. This sequence joins TRBV9 and TRBJ2-7, with 13 bases aligning to TRBD2. The CDR3 runs to 15 residues. The V and J ends lost 0 bases and 6 bases, in that order; junction bases with no gene match: 3. Germline CDR1 and CDR2: SGDLS and YYNGEE.

This clonotype was seen at least ten times. The chain uses TRBV28 and TRBJ2-6; D is unclear. This CDR3 has 12 residues. The V gene's germline CDR1 is MDHEN and CDR2 SYDVKM. Between the trimmed V and J ends, which lost 7 bases and 5 bases, there was a span of 6 bases. CDR3 coding DNA: TGTGCCAGCACCGGGTGGGCCAACGTCCTGACTTTC. This translates into CASTGWANVLTF. Looking up the rest from reference TRBV28 and TRBJ2-6 gives the full variable domain: DVKVTQSSRYLVKRTGEKVFLECVQDMDHENMFWYRQDPGLGLRLIYFSYDVKMKEKGDIPEGYSVSREKKERFSLILESASTNQTSMYLCASTGWANVLTFGAGSRLTVL.

This chain links TRBV7-9 with TRBJ1-1, with D tentatively TRBD1 (5 bases). This CDR3 spans 13 amino acids. Germline V gene sequence: CDR1 SEHNR, CDR2 FQNEAQ (reference sequence). V was pared by 6 bases and J by 4 bases, with 12 bases between. In DNA form, the CDR3 reads TGTGCCAGCAGTTCTACAGGCCCCACTGAAGCTTTCTTT. Amino acid sequence: CASSSTGPTEAFF.

J is TRBJ2-7 and V is TRBV28; D uncertain. This CDR3 is 11 amino acids long. The germline V gene has CDR1 MDHEN and CDR2 SYDVKM. V was trimmed by 4 bases and J by 6 bases, leaving 7 bases between them. For the CDR3, the DNA is TGTGCCAGCAGTTCAAATGGCGAGCAGTACTTC. The encoded protein is CASSSNGEQYF.